Presented here are 11 T cell receptor beta chains from one specimen sequenced in a study of CD8 T cells in Susac syndrome. The RNA, about 0.45 to 1 ug, was put through reverse transcription using random hexamers. TCRdb ran MiXCR on the immunoSEQ multiplex PCR reads and lists one entry per CDR3 protein. Of about 300,000 distinct CDR3 sequences listed, approximately 89% are singletons. The source material was CD8+ T cells from PBMCs. These TCRs come from a human donor with multiple sclerosis.

The V call is TRBV20-1, the J call TRBJ2-2, with D perhaps matching TRBD1 (5 bases). V was pared by 0 bases and J by 3 bases, with 8 bases between. CDR1 and CDR2 (germline): DFQATT, SNEGSKA (reference sequence). There are 14 residues in the CDR3. The CDR3 nucleotides are TGCAGTGCTAGAGAAGGCAGGGACACCGGGGAGCTGTTTTTT. This gives the protein CSAREGRDTGELFF.

The chain uses TRBV5-1 and TRBJ1-2; tentative D call: TRBD1 (6 bases). Germline CDR1 and CDR2: SGHRS and YFSETQ. Trimming took off 1 base at V and 6 bases at J, with 16 bases between the two ends. The CDR3 contains 15 residues. As DNA, the CDR3 is TGCGCCAGCAGCTTGATTACAGGGACCCTCGATGGCTACACCTTC. Amino acid sequence: CASSLITGTLDGYTF.

The V gene is TRBV7-2, the J gene TRBJ2-3; 9 bases align to TRBD1. With V trimmed by 5 bases and J by 5 bases, 11 bases remained unmatched. The germline gives CDR1 SGHTA, CDR2 FQGNSA. The CDR3 sequence is 16 residues long. CDR3 coding DNA: TGTGCCAGCAGCCCCGAGTGGGCGACAGGGGGAGATACGCAGTATTTT. This translates into CASSPEWATGGDTQYF.

The rearrangement links TRBV14 to TRBJ2-5; D gene ambiguous. The CDR3 is made up of 15 amino acids. Per the germline V gene, CDR1 is SGHDN and CDR2 is FVKESK. The V and J ends lost 1 base and 0 bases respectively, with 9 bases between them. The DNA of the CDR3 is TGTGCCAGCAGCCAAGGGTCGACGTACCAAGAGACCCAGTACTTC. Translation: CASSQGSTYQETQYF.

The rearrangement links TRBV4-3 to TRBJ2-7; D possibly matches TRBD1 or TRBD2 (6 bases each). Germline V gene data show CDR1 as LGHNA and CDR2 as YSLEER. CDR3 length: 13 amino acids. Trimming removed 1 base from V and 7 bases from J, with 11 bases in between. This chain's CDR3 is CASSQARGGEQYF. CDR3 DNA sequence: TGCGCCAGCAGCCAAGCCAGAGGGGGGGAGCAGTACTTC.

This chain links TRBV28 with TRBJ2-7; 10 nucleotides agree with TRBD1. Germline V gene data show CDR1 as MDHEN and CDR2 as SYDVKM. The CDR3 contains 17 residues. Losses at the gene ends were 4 bases for V and 4 bases for J; bases not matched to a gene: 13. CDR3 DNA: TGTGCCAGCAGTTCCCCGATCGAGGGACAGGGGAATTACGAGCAGTACTTC. Its protein product is CASSSPIEGQGNYEQYF.

The chain employs TRBV12-3 or TRBV12-4 and TRBJ2-5; the match to TRBD2 covers 7 bases. CDR3 size: 16 residues. Germline trimming cut 6 bases from V and 7 bases from J; bases unmatched to any gene: 17. In DNA, the CDR3 is TGTGCCAGCAGGTTATCCCATGGGACTACGAGAGGGACCCAGTACTTC. Translated, it gives CASRLSHGTTRGTQYF.

This chain connects TRBV27 to TRBJ2-5, with no clear D. This CDR3 has 16 residues. Trimming stripped 2 bases from V and 0 bases from J, with 13 bases between. Germline CDR1 reads MNHEY; CDR2 reads SMNVEV (reference sequence). The CDR3 sequence: CASSLQPETYQETQYF. CDR3 nucleotide sequence: TGTGCCAGCAGTTTACAGCCAGAAACGTACCAAGAGACCCAGTACTTC.

The chain couples TRBV28 to TRBJ2-2; D is unclear. This CDR3 is built from 14 residues. V was pared by 2 bases and J by 3 bases, with 7 bases between. Germline V gene data show CDR1 as MDHEN and CDR2 as SYDVKM. The CDR3 bases are TGTGCCAGCAGTTTAGGGCGGTACACCGGGGAGCTGTTTTTT. Amino acid sequence: CASSLGRYTGELFF. The whole variable domain, remainder taken from reference TRBV28 and TRBJ2-2, is DVKVTQSSRYLVKRTGEKVFLECVQDMDHENMFWYRQDPGLGLRLIYFSYDVKMKEKGDIPEGYSVSREKKERFSLILESASTNQTSMYLCASSLGRYTGELFFGEGSRLTVL.

The chain links TRBV7-6 to TRBJ1-2; D is undetermined. Germline lookup yields CDR1 SGHVS and CDR2 FNYEAQ. This CDR3 is 13 amino acids long. V lost 5 bases and J 5 bases, leaving 12 bases between the germline ends. The DNA of the CDR3 is TGTGCCAGCAGCCTCCCGATGGGGTATGGCTACACCTTC. It specifies CASSLPMGYGYTF.

The V gene is TRBV3-1, the J gene TRBJ2-7; D gene unclear. V was trimmed by 3 bases and J by 3 bases, leaving 12 bases between them. The V gene's germline CDR1 is LGHDT and CDR2 YNNKEL (reference sequence). The CDR3 contains 14 residues. In nucleotides, the CDR3 is TGTGCCAGCAGCCATGGTCTAAGAAGCTACGAGCAGTACTTC. Encoded protein: CASSHGLRSYEQYF.